What follows are 3 T cell receptor beta chains derived from one specimen sequenced in a study of early stage breast cancer tumors. TCRdb's copy holds only in-frame clones and misses some; the assay was immunoSEQ multiplex PCR. This table has tens of thousands of clones, 65% to 80% appearing once. The sequenced sample was blood. These receptor sequences come from a person between 55 and 69 years old with breast cancer.

The chain is built from TRBV6-4 and TRBJ2-1, with TRBD1 as a possible D gene (5 bases). The ends were cut back, 4 bases at V and 7 bases at J, with 11 bases in the middle. This CDR3 has 13 residues. Germline V lookup: CDR1 MRHNA, CDR2 SNTAGT. The CDR3 loop is CASSAQGWNEQFF. The CDR3 nucleotides are TGTGCCAGCAGTGCGCAGGGCTGGAATGAGCAGTTCTTC.

The chain joins TRBV28 to TRBJ2-5, with D perhaps matching TRBD1 (6 bases). The CDR3 is 15 amino acids. The germline CDR1 and CDR2 sequences are MDHEN and SYDVKM. Trimming took off 0 bases at V and 3 bases at J, with 11 bases between the two ends. CDR3 bases: TGTGCCAGCAGTTTATGGCGGAGACAGGAAGAGACCCAGTACTTC. This translates into CASSLWRRQEETQYF.

V and J are TRBV6-1 and TRBJ1-1, with D possibly matching TRBD1 (5 bases). The ends were cut back, 6 bases at V and 5 bases at J, with 19 bases in the middle. This CDR3 is 15 amino acids long. Germline CDR1 is MNHNS and CDR2 is SASEGT. This CDR3 is CASRSGPYGGTEAFF. The CDR3 bases are TGTGCCAGCAGGTCGGGACCGTACGGAGGGACTGAAGCTTTCTTT.